What follows describes a single TCR beta chain. V lost 2 bases to trimming and J lost 7 bases; unmatched junction nucleotides: 9. CDR1 is WNHNN, CDR2 SYGVQD, per germline (reference sequence). CDR3 length: 16 amino acids. The entry originates in a study of technical replicates of blood from four donors. Clones were read by immunoSEQ multiplex PCR, and TCRdb kept only the in-frame ones, dropping some. The sample yields tens of thousands of clones, around 92% seen once. The gene calls are TRBV10-1 and TRBJ2-3, with 10 bases that match TRBD2. The receptor's source is a human donor in good health. Some clones in this sample may be carry-over from other donors' samples. Sequenced: T cells isolated from PBMCs. The CDR3 DNA reads as TGCGCCAGCAGTGAGCTAGCGGGAGCCTTACTAAATACGCAGTATTTT. This translates into CASSELAGALLNTQYF.